This T cell receptor beta chain was found in a study of shared clonotypes between healthy human individuals. Using immunoSEQ multiplex PCR, the repertoire was profiled, and TCRdb retains in-frame clones only, with some absent. This table has millions of clones, 95% appearing once. V was clipped by 5 bases and J by 7 bases; unmatched bases: 10. Germline CDR1 reads SQVTM; CDR2 reads ANQGSEA. The CDR3 runs 14 residues. Source material: naive CD4+ T cells sorted from blood. Subset given: CD45RA+ positively selected. This TCR was recovered from a man younger than 30 in good health. This chain uses TRBV29-1 with TRBJ2-3, with 9 bases fitting TRBD2. The CDR3 loop reads CSVPVGGGAYTQYF. CDR3 bases: TGCAGCGTTCCCGTTGGCGGGGGGGCTTATACGCAGTATTTT.